The sequence of this T cell receptor (beta chain) was determined in a study of blood T cell repertoires in COVID-19. Trimming cost V 0 bases and J 5 bases, with 5 bases left between them. The length of the CDR3 is 12 residues. CDR1 and CDR2 from the germline V gene are LGHDT and YNNKEL (reference sequence). Original data processing: Estimates of nucleated cell counts were drawn from the amplification of reference gene primers. Sequenced by immunoSEQ multiplex PCR; TCRdb stores in-frame clones only, minus some. That table furnishes V, J and clone size, whereas the DNA furnished D and trimming. Of 45,000 to 65,000 clones in the sample, 85% to 90% were seen once.

This sequence was found in a human donor in a cohort sampled during active COVID-19. The sequenced material came from peripheral blood. This chain uses TRBV3-1 (or the pseudogene TRBV3-2) with TRBJ2-7; D uncertain. The CDR3 DNA is TGTGCCAGCAGCCAAGATCCTAACGAGCAGTACTTC. Amino acids: CASSQDPNEQYF.